This TCR beta chain was identified in a study of shared clonotypes between healthy human individuals. Germline V gene data show CDR1 as MNHEY and CDR2 as SMNVEV (reference sequence). The V gene end was trimmed by 3 bases and the J gene end by 0 bases; junction bases not matched to a gene: 4. CDR3 size: 16 residues. This clone turned up a few times. TCRdb's table, derived via immunoSEQ multiplex PCR, lists solely in-frame clones and lacks some. This sample has 950,000 to 1,300,000 clones, with about 75% found just once. The sample taken for sequencing was memory CD4+ T cells sorted from blood. Subset noted: CD45RA-negative fraction. The receptor comes from a man between 18 and 35 years old in good health. The V and J genes are TRBV27 and TRBJ2-1; 8 positions agree with TRBD2. The CDR3 DNA sequence: TGTGCCAGCAGTTTCCAGCGGGGGAACTCCTACAATGAGCAGTTCTTC. This encodes CASSFQRGNSYNEQFF.